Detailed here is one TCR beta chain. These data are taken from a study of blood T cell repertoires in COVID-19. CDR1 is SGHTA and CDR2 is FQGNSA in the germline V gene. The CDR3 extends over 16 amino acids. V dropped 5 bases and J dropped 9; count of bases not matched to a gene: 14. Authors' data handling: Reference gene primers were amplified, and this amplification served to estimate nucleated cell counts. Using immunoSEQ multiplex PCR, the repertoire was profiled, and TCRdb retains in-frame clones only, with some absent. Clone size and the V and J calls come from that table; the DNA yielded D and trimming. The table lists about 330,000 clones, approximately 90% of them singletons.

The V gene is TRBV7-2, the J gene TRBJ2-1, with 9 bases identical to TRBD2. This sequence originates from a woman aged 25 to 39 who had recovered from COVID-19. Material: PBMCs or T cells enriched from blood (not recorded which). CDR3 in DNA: TGTGCCAGCAGCATGCTCGGAGCGGGGGGCCGGGTTGAGCAGTTCTTC. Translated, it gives CASSMLGAGGRVEQFF.